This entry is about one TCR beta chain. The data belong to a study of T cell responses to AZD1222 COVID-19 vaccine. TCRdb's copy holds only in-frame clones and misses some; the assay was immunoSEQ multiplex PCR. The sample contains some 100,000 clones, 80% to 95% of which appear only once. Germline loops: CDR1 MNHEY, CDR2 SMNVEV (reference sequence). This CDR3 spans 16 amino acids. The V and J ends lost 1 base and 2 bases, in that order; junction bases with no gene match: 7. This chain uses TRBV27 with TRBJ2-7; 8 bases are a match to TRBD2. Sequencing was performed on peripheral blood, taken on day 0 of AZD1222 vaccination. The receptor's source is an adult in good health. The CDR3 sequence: CASSLLSSGGPYEQYF. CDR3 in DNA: TGTGCCAGCAGTTTATTATCGAGCGGGGGTCCCTACGAGCAGTACTTC.